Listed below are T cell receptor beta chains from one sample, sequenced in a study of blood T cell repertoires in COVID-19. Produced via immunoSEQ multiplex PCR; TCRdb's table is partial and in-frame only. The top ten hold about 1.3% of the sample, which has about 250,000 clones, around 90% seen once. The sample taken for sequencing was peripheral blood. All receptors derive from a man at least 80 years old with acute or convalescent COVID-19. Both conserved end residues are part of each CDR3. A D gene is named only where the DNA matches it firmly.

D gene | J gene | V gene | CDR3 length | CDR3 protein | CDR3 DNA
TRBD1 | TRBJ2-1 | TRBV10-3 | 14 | CATMGQGDYNEQFF | TGTGCCACAATGGGTCAGGGGGATTACAATGAGCAGTTCTTC
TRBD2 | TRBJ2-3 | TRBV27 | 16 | CASSFGTSGSTDTQYF | TGTGCCAGCAGTTTTGGGACTAGCGGTAGCACAGATACGCAGTATTTT
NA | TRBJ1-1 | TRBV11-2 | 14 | CASSLAGRGAEAFF | TGTGCCAGCAGCTTAGCGGGTCGGGGGGCTGAAGCTTTCTTT
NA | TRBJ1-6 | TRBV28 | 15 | CASHRGGARNSPLHF | TGTGCCAGCCACCGGGGGGGCGCACGTAATTCACCCCTCCACTTT
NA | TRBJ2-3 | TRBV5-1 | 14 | CASSLETGTDTQYF | TGCGCCAGCAGCCTAGAGACAGGCACAGATACGCAGTATTTT
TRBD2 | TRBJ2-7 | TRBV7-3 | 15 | CASSPGGAVIYEQYF | TGTGCCAGCAGCCCGGGGGGAGCGGTGATCTACGAGCAGTACTTC
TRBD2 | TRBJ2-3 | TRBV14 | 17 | CASSPGTSGRNIGTQYF | TGTGCCAGCAGCCCCGGGACTAGCGGGAGAAATATCGGAACGCAGTATTTT
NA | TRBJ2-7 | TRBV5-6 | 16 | CASSPYTLLYTYEQYF | TGTGCCAGCAGCCCATATACGCTCCTTTACACCTACGAGCAGTACTTC
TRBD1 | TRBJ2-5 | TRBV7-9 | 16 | CASSYGTGGFQETQYF | TGTGCCAGCAGCTATGGGACAGGGGGTTTTCAAGAGACCCAGTACTTC
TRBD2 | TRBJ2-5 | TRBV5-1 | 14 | CASSVRGGLETQYF | TGCGCCAGCAGCGTTCGGGGGGGCCTAGAGACCCAGTACTTC
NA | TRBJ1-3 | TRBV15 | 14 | CATSRDFPGNTIYF | TGTGCCACCAGCAGAGATTTTCCGGGAAACACCATATATTTT
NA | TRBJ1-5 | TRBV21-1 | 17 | CASSLGQGDSSNQPQHF | TGTGCCAGTTCGCTCGGACAGGGCGATAGTAGCAATCAGCCCCAGCATTTT
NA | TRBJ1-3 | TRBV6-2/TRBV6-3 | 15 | CASSYEGFSGNTIYF | TGTGCCAGCAGTTACGAGGGCTTCTCTGGAAACACCATATATTTT
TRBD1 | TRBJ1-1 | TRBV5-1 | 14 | CASSLGGMNTEAFF | TGCGCCAGCAGCTTAGGGGGCATGAACACTGAAGCTTTCTTT
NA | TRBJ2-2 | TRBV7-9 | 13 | CASSFTGTGELFF | TGTGCCAGCAGCTTTACAGGGACCGGGGAGCTGTTTTTT
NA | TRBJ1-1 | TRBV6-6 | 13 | CASSWAQGTEAFF | TGTGCCAGCAGTTGGGCACAGGGAACTGAAGCTTTCTTT